This note documents a single TCR beta chain sequence. The antigen is undetermined. This entry comes from a study of T cell responses to AZD1222 COVID-19 vaccine. Broader study findings: Sampling captured repertoires only after the peak T cell response. There were mostly white British donors and more females than males, and clonal diversity was possibly underestimated.

The ends lost 5 bases at V and 11 bases at J; junction bases unmatched: 15. Germline V gene lookup returns CDR1 SGHTA and CDR2 FQGNSA. The CDR3 consists of 16 residues. TCRdb keeps only in-frame clones here, not all; method: immunoSEQ multiplex PCR. The sample includes about 99,000 clones, around 91% seen only once; the top ten take about 5%. Sequencing used peripheral blood, obtained on day 0 of AZD1222 vaccination. The V and J genes are TRBV7-2 and TRBJ1-1; 12 bases are shared with TRBD1. The TCR comes from an adult in good health. The CDR3, as DNA: TGTGCCAGCAGCCCTACTTGGGGGGACAGGGGGCAGGTGGCTTTCTTT. Its translation is CASSPTWGDRGQVAFF.